The clone carrying this T cell receptor beta chain was recorded only once. With 7 bases removed from V and 0 bases from J, the gap between germline ends came to 15 bases. The CDR3 sequence is 15 residues long. CDR1 is SEHNR, CDR2 FQNEAQ, per germline (reference sequence). The sample originates from a study of OX40 agonist ivuxolimab in advanced cancers. Study-level information: Partial responses occurred in Three dose-escalation patients, one with hepatocellular carcinoma and two with cutaneous melanoma.

The cohort excluded patients with autoimmune disease history or systemic immunosuppression. Libraries were prepared by immunoSEQ multiplex PCR; TCRdb keeps only in-frame clonotypes and omits some of them. The profile shows about 63,000 clones, 90% to 95% of them singletons. The specimen comprised CD4+ or CD8+ T cells sorted from blood, sampled in a trial of the OX40 agonist ivuxolimab. This sequence joins TRBV7-9 and TRBJ1-1; D may be TRBD1 (6 bases). The sequence derives from an adult with an advanced solid tumor such as melanoma, head and neck, liver or kidney cancer. CDR3 nucleotide sequence: TGTGCCAGCACCAGGGCCTCAGGGGTGAACACTGAAGCTTTCTTT. It is translated as CASTRASGVNTEAFF.